This T cell receptor (beta chain) was sequenced for a study of T cells after posttransplantation cyclophosphamide. Whole-study findings and limits: Donor CD8+ memory clones often dominated recipient blood repertoires at later times.

Only in-frame clones appear in the TCRdb table, and some are missing; sequencing was by immunoSEQ multiplex PCR. The sample yields about 6,400 clones, roughly four fifths seen once. Busulfan-fludarabine conditioning, marrow transplant, and cyclophosphamide on days +3 and +4 were administered. Germline trimming cut 1 base from V and 3 bases from J; bases unmatched to any gene: 3. This CDR3 spans 15 amino acids. Per germline, CDR1 LGHNA and CDR2 YNFKEQ. With regard to this clone: Its matching antigen is unknown.

The rearrangement joins TRBV4-2 to TRBJ2-7; 10 bases line up with TRBD2. Material: PBMCs, obtained 1,400 to 1,500 days after allogeneic stem cell transplant with posttransplant cyclophosphamide. The sequence was obtained from a young adult male patient who received an allogeneic stem cell transplant from a related donor, was CMV-positive, and had acute GVHD only. Some T cells may have come from the graft donor. The CDR3 DNA reads as TGTGCCAGCAGCCAAGTAGCGGGGGGCAACTACGAGCAGTACTTC. Amino acid sequence: CASSQVAGGNYEQYF.